These T cell receptor beta chains were read from a single sample in a study of shared clonotypes between healthy human individuals. The protocol was immunoSEQ multiplex PCR, while the TCRdb copy is restricted to in-frame clones and leaves out a portion. The sample holds roughly 2 million clones, around 95% seen once. The material sequenced was naive CD4+ T cells sorted from blood. Every receptor here comes from a man between 18 and 35 years old in good health. Both conserved end residues are part of each CDR3. A D gene is named only where the DNA matches it firmly. The size entry is marked missing in some rows and otherwise reads once, few, many or a size class.

d_gene: .
abundance: .
j_gene: TRBJ1-5
len: 17
v_gene: TRBV19
CDR3aa: CASSIGQGSFSNQPQHF
CDR3nt: TGTGCCAGTAGTATTGGGCAGGGGAGTTTTAGCAATCAGCCCCAGCATTTT

d_gene: TRBD1
abundance: .
j_gene: TRBJ2-7
len: 16
v_gene: TRBV4-1
CDR3aa: CASSPSGTGGAYEQYF
CDR3nt: TGCGCCAGCAGCCCCTCCGGGACAGGGGGTGCCTACGAGCAGTACTTC

d_gene: .
abundance: .
j_gene: TRBJ1-6
len: 20
v_gene: TRBV10-3
CDR3aa: CAISESTAGRGDSYNSPLHF
CDR3nt: TGTGCCATCAGTGAGTCGACGGCTGGCCGAGGGGATAGCTATAATTCACCCCTCCACTTT

d_gene: .
abundance: .
j_gene: TRBJ2-3
len: 14
v_gene: TRBV5-4
CDR3aa: CASSLGGNSDTQYF
CDR3nt: TGTGCCAGCAGCTTAGGCGGGAACTCAGATACGCAGTATTTT

d_gene: .
abundance: .
j_gene: TRBJ1-3
len: 17
v_gene: TRBV4-1
CDR3aa: CASSRVEEETSGNTIYF
CDR3nt: TGCGCCAGCAGCCGGGTCGAGGAGGAAACCTCTGGAAACACCATATATTTT

d_gene: .
abundance: .
j_gene: TRBJ1-1
len: 14
v_gene: TRBV9
CDR3aa: CASSVGQGATEAFF
CDR3nt: TGTGCCAGCAGCGTAGGCCAGGGAGCCACTGAAGCTTTCTTT

d_gene: .
abundance: .
j_gene: TRBJ2-3
len: 14
v_gene: TRBV11-2
CDR3aa: CASSSPEGGDTQYF
CDR3nt: TGTGCCAGCAGCTCTCCCGAGGGGGGAGATACGCAGTATTTT

d_gene: .
abundance: .
j_gene: TRBJ2-2
len: 16
v_gene: TRBV13
CDR3aa: CASSFSVKKNTGELFF
CDR3nt: TGTGCCAGCAGCTTCTCGGTCAAGAAAAACACCGGGGAGCTGTTTTTT

d_gene: .
abundance: .
j_gene: TRBJ1-2
len: 13
v_gene: TRBV19
CDR3aa: CASSTYREGGYTF
CDR3nt: TGTGCCAGTAGTACTTACAGAGAGGGTGGCTACACCTTC

d_gene: .
abundance: .
j_gene: TRBJ2-1
len: 13
v_gene: TRBV30
CDR3aa: CAWSGLGLNEQFF
CDR3nt: TGTGCCTGGAGTGGACTAGGCCTCAATGAGCAGTTCTTC

d_gene: .
abundance: once
j_gene: TRBJ1-4
len: 11
v_gene: TRBV30
CDR3aa: CAGMTEEKLFF
CDR3nt: TGTGCCGGGATGACCGAGGAAAAACTGTTTTTT

d_gene: .
abundance: .
j_gene: TRBJ2-7
len: 15
v_gene: TRBV29-1
CDR3aa: CSVSWGASPNYEQYF
CDR3nt: TGCAGCGTCTCCTGGGGGGCCTCCCCTAACTACGAGCAGTACTTC

d_gene: .
abundance: .
j_gene: TRBJ2-1
len: 16
v_gene: TRBV5-4
CDR3aa: CASSLTLRLTNNEQFF
CDR3nt: TGTGCCAGCAGCTTAACGTTGCGTCTGACTAACAATGAGCAGTTCTTC

d_gene: .
abundance: .
j_gene: TRBJ2-4
len: 11
v_gene: TRBV2
CDR3aa: CASVAQNIQYF
CDR3nt: TGTGCCAGCGTGGCCCAAAACATTCAGTACTTC

d_gene: .
abundance: .
j_gene: TRBJ1-1
len: 14
v_gene: TRBV19
CDR3aa: CASLSRAENTEAFF
CDR3nt: TGTGCCAGCCTCTCGAGGGCGGAGAACACTGAAGCTTTCTTT

d_gene: .
abundance: .
j_gene: TRBJ2-2
len: 13
v_gene: TRBV5-1
CDR3aa: CASSFRGSGELFF
CDR3nt: TGCGCCAGCAGCTTTCGGGGATCCGGGGAGCTGTTTTTT

d_gene: .
abundance: .
j_gene: TRBJ2-5
len: 12
v_gene: TRBV19
CDR3aa: CASSIGMETQYF
CDR3nt: TGTGCCAGTAGTATAGGCATGGAGACCCAGTACTTC

d_gene: TRBD1
abundance: .
j_gene: TRBJ2-4
len: 15
v_gene: TRBV18
CDR3aa: CASSVPGQGANIQYF
CDR3nt: TGTGCCAGCTCAGTTCCGGGACAGGGGGCAAACATTCAGTACTTC

d_gene: TRBD1
abundance: .
j_gene: TRBJ2-7
len: 13
v_gene: TRBV19
CDR3aa: CASSQTGAGEQYF
CDR3nt: TGTGCCAGTAGCCAAACAGGGGCGGGCGAGCAGTACTTC

d_gene: .
abundance: .
j_gene: TRBJ2-3
len: 17
v_gene: TRBV10-3
CDR3aa: CAISRMFKGGVADTQYF
CDR3nt: TGTGCCATCAGTCGCATGTTCAAAGGGGGAGTGGCAGATACGCAGTATTTT

d_gene: .
abundance: .
j_gene: TRBJ2-2
len: 15
v_gene: TRBV5-1
CDR3aa: CASRSDQGDTGELFF
CDR3nt: TGCGCCAGCAGGTCAGACCAGGGTGACACCGGGGAGCTGTTTTTT

d_gene: .
abundance: .
j_gene: TRBJ1-3
len: 15
v_gene: TRBV10-3
CDR3aa: CAISELGLSGNTIYF
CDR3nt: TGTGCCATCAGTGAGTTGGGTTTGTCTGGAAACACCATATATTTT

d_gene: TRBD2
abundance: once
j_gene: TRBJ2-1
len: 16
v_gene: TRBV9
CDR3aa: CASSVGDYSFYNEQFF
CDR3nt: TGTGCCAGCAGCGTAGGGGACTACTCCTTCTACAATGAGCAGTTCTTC

d_gene: TRBD1
abundance: .
j_gene: TRBJ2-5
len: 15
v_gene: TRBV30
CDR3aa: CAWRAGTGILETQYF
CDR3nt: TGTGCCTGGAGAGCTGGGACAGGGATTTTAGAGACCCAGTACTTC

d_gene: .
abundance: .
j_gene: TRBJ1-5
len: 20
v_gene: TRBV28
CDR3aa: CASSFSSTGTTLYSNQPQHF
CDR3nt: TGTGCCAGCAGTTTTAGCTCAACCGGGACAACTCTTTATAGCAATCAGCCCCAGCATTTT

d_gene: TRBD1
abundance: .
j_gene: TRBJ2-6
len: 21
v_gene: TRBV10-3
CDR3aa: CAISESWGTGDPLSGANVLTF
CDR3nt: TGTGCCATCAGTGAGTCGTGGGGGACAGGGGACCCACTCTCTGGGGCCAACGTCCTGACTTTC

d_gene: TRBD1
abundance: .
j_gene: TRBJ1-5
len: 14
v_gene: TRBV2
CDR3aa: CASDYRGGNQPQHF
CDR3nt: TGTGCCAGCGATTACAGGGGTGGCAATCAGCCCCAGCATTTT

d_gene: .
abundance: .
j_gene: TRBJ2-6
len: 16
v_gene: TRBV7-9
CDR3aa: CASSQGTYSGANVLTF
CDR3nt: TGTGCCAGCAGCCAAGGGACCTACTCTGGGGCCAACGTCCTGACTTTC

d_gene: TRBD1
abundance: .
j_gene: TRBJ1-4
len: 13
v_gene: TRBV2
CDR3aa: CASNRGTNEKLFF
CDR3nt: TGTGCCAGCAACAGGGGGACTAATGAAAAACTGTTTTTT

d_gene: .
abundance: .
j_gene: TRBJ2-7
len: 13
v_gene: TRBV11-3
CDR3aa: CASSLTQGYEQYF
CDR3nt: TGTGCCAGCAGCTTAACTCAGGGCTACGAGCAGTACTTC

d_gene: TRBD1
abundance: .
j_gene: TRBJ2-7
len: 14
v_gene: TRBV18
CDR3aa: CASTGTGIDEEQYF
CDR3nt: TGTGCCAGCACGGGGACAGGGATTGATGAGGAGCAGTACTTC

d_gene: .
abundance: .
j_gene: TRBJ1-1
len: 13
v_gene: TRBV6-6
CDR3aa: CASGSLANTEAFF
CDR3nt: TGTGCCAGCGGTTCTCTCGCGAACACTGAAGCTTTCTTT

d_gene: .
abundance: .
j_gene: TRBJ1-2
len: 15
v_gene: TRBV6-5
CDR3aa: CASSGSRQSNYGYTF
CDR3nt: TGTGCCAGCAGCGGGTCGCGCCAGTCTAACTATGGCTACACCTTC

d_gene: TRBD1
abundance: .
j_gene: TRBJ2-5
len: 13
v_gene: TRBV5-1
CDR3aa: CASSTKDRVTQYF
CDR3nt: TGCGCCAGCAGCACCAAGGACAGGGTAACCCAGTACTTC

d_gene: .
abundance: .
j_gene: TRBJ2-3
len: 16
v_gene: TRBV5-1
CDR3aa: CASSNEAGAGTDTQYF
CDR3nt: TGCGCCAGCAGCAACGAGGCCGGGGCGGGCACAGATACGCAGTATTTT

d_gene: .
abundance: .
j_gene: TRBJ1-2
len: 14
v_gene: TRBV7-2
CDR3aa: CASRGPSEGYGYTF
CDR3nt: TGTGCCAGCAGGGGCCCGTCGGAGGGCTATGGCTACACCTTC

d_gene: TRBD1
abundance: .
j_gene: TRBJ2-5
len: 15
v_gene: TRBV2
CDR3aa: CASSRTGTEQETQYF
CDR3nt: TGTGCCAGCAGTCGCACCGGGACAGAGCAAGAGACCCAGTACTTC

d_gene: .
abundance: once
j_gene: TRBJ1-5
len: 16
v_gene: TRBV18
CDR3aa: CASSPESRDTPGSQHF
CDR3nt: TGTGCCAGCTCACCCGAATCCCGGGACACCCCTGGGTCCCAGCATTTT

d_gene: .
abundance: .
j_gene: TRBJ2-7
len: 12
v_gene: TRBV4-1
CDR3aa: CASSQDWRGLYF
CDR3nt: TGCGCCAGCAGCCAAGATTGGAGGGGGCTCTACTTC

d_gene: .
abundance: .
j_gene: TRBJ2-5
len: 15
v_gene: TRBV5-1
CDR3aa: CASSLARWQKETQYF
CDR3nt: TGCGCCAGCAGCTTGGCTAGGTGGCAGAAAGAGACCCAGTACTTC

d_gene: .
abundance: .
j_gene: TRBJ2-7
len: 13
v_gene: TRBV9
CDR3aa: CASSLDRLSEQYF
CDR3nt: TGTGCCAGCAGCCTAGACAGGTTAAGCGAGCAGTACTTC

d_gene: TRBD1
abundance: .
j_gene: TRBJ1-2
len: 13
v_gene: TRBV10-3
CDR3aa: CAISDSTGDGYTF
CDR3nt: TGTGCCATCAGTGACTCAACAGGGGACGGCTACACCTTC

d_gene: .
abundance: .
j_gene: TRBJ1-5
len: 16
v_gene: TRBV4-1
CDR3aa: CASSQEVITPTQPQHF
CDR3nt: TGCGCCAGCAGCCAAGAAGTCATCACCCCCACTCAGCCCCAGCATTTT

d_gene: .
abundance: .
j_gene: TRBJ2-5
len: 13
v_gene: TRBV10-3
CDR3aa: CAISVGGEETQYF
CDR3nt: TGTGCCATCAGTGTTGGAGGGGAAGAGACCCAGTACTTC

d_gene: TRBD1
abundance: .
j_gene: TRBJ2-7
len: 16
v_gene: TRBV5-1
CDR3aa: CASSLAGQGFSYEQYF
CDR3nt: TGCGCCAGCAGCTTGGCCGGACAGGGCTTTTCCTACGAGCAGTACTTC

d_gene: .
abundance: .
j_gene: TRBJ2-7
len: 18
v_gene: TRBV7-9
CDR3aa: CASSSSNWPRGPGGEQYF
CDR3nt: TGTGCCAGCAGCTCTTCGAACTGGCCCAGAGGCCCTGGGGGCGAGCAGTACTTC

d_gene: .
abundance: .
j_gene: TRBJ1-6
len: 14
v_gene: TRBV4-3
CDR3aa: CASSQEPGGSPLHF
CDR3nt: TGCGCCAGCAGCCAAGAACCAGGAGGTTCACCCCTCCACTTT

d_gene: .
abundance: .
j_gene: TRBJ2-2
len: 13
v_gene: TRBV6-1
CDR3aa: CASSDSSTGELFF
CDR3nt: TGTGCCAGCAGTGATTCCTCCACCGGGGAGCTGTTTTTT

d_gene: .
abundance: .
j_gene: TRBJ2-2
len: 15
v_gene: TRBV6-6
CDR3aa: CASRLGQLVTGELFF
CDR3nt: TGTGCCAGCAGACTTGGACAGTTGGTGACCGGGGAGCTGTTTTTT

d_gene: TRBD1
abundance: .
j_gene: TRBJ2-5
len: 16
v_gene: TRBV11-2
CDR3aa: CASSLAPGQRQETQYF
CDR3nt: TGTGCCAGCAGCTTAGCCCCGGGACAGCGACAAGAGACCCAGTACTTC

d_gene: TRBD1
abundance: once
j_gene: TRBJ1-4
len: 15
v_gene: TRBV19
CDR3aa: CASSHRGQGLEKLFF
CDR3nt: TGTGCCAGTAGTCACAGGGGACAGGGTCTTGAAAAACTGTTTTTT

d_gene: .
abundance: .
j_gene: TRBJ1-1
len: 11
v_gene: TRBV6-5
CDR3aa: CASSRGTEAFF
CDR3nt: TGTGCCAGCAGTCGAGGCACTGAAGCTTTCTTT

d_gene: TRBD2
abundance: .
j_gene: TRBJ2-3
len: 16
v_gene: TRBV6-6
CDR3aa: CASSLRASGSTDTQYF
CDR3nt: TGTGCCAGCAGTCTCCGGGCTAGCGGGTCCACAGATACGCAGTATTTT

d_gene: .
abundance: .
j_gene: TRBJ2-7
len: 13
v_gene: TRBV6-5
CDR3aa: CASSRYSGTQQYF
CDR3nt: TGTGCCAGCAGCCGCTACTCCGGGACTCAGCAGTACTTC

d_gene: TRBD2
abundance: .
j_gene: TRBJ2-5
len: 13
v_gene: TRBV5-1
CDR3aa: CASSRGGEETQYF
CDR3nt: TGCGCCAGCTCCCGGGGAGGGGAAGAGACCCAGTACTTC

d_gene: TRBD2
abundance: .
j_gene: TRBJ2-3
len: 15
v_gene: TRBV28
CDR3aa: CASRRRLADTDTQYF
CDR3nt: TGTGCCAGCAGAAGGAGACTAGCGGACACAGATACGCAGTATTTT

d_gene: .
abundance: .
j_gene: TRBJ2-1
len: 14
v_gene: TRBV29-1
CDR3aa: CSVALVSSYNEQFF
CDR3nt: TGCAGCGTTGCTCTGGTGAGCTCCTACAATGAGCAGTTCTTC

d_gene: .
abundance: .
j_gene: TRBJ1-1
len: 15
v_gene: TRBV2
CDR3aa: CASSVGQASNTEAFF
CDR3nt: TGTGCCAGCAGTGTAGGTCAGGCTTCGAACACTGAAGCTTTCTTT